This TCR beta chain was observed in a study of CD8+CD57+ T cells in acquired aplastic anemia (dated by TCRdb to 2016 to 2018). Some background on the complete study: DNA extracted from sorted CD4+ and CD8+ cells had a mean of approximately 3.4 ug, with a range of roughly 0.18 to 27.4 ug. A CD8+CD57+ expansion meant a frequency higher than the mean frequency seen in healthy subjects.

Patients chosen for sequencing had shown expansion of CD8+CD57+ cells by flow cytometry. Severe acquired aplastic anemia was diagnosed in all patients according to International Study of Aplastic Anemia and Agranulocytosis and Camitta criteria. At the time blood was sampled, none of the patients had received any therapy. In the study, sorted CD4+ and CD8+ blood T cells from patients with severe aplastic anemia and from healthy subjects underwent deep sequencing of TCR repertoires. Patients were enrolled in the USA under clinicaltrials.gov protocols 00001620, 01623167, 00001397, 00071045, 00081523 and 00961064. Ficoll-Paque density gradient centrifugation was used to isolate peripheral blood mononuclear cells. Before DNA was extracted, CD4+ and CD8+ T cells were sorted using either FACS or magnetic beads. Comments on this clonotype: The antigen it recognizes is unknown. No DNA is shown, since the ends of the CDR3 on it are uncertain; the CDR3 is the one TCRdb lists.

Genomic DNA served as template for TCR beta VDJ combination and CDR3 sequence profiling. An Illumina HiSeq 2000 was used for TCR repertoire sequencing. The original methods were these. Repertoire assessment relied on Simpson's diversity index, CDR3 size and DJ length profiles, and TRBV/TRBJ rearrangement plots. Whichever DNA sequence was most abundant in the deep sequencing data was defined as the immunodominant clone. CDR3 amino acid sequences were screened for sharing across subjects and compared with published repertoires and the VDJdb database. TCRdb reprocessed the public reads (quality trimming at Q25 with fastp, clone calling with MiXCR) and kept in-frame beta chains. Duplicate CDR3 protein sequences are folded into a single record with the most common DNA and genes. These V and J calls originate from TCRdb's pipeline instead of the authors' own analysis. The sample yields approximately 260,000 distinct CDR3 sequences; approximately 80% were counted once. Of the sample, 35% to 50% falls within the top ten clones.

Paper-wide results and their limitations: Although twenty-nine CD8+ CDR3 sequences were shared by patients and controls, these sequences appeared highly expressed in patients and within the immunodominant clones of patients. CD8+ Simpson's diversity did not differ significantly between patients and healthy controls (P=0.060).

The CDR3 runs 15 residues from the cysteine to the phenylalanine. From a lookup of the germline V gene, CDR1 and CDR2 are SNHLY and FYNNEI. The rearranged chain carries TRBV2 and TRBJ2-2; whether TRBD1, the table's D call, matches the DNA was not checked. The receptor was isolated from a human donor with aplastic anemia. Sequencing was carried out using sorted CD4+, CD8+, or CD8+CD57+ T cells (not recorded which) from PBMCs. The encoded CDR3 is CASSGTGGEQYFVSF.